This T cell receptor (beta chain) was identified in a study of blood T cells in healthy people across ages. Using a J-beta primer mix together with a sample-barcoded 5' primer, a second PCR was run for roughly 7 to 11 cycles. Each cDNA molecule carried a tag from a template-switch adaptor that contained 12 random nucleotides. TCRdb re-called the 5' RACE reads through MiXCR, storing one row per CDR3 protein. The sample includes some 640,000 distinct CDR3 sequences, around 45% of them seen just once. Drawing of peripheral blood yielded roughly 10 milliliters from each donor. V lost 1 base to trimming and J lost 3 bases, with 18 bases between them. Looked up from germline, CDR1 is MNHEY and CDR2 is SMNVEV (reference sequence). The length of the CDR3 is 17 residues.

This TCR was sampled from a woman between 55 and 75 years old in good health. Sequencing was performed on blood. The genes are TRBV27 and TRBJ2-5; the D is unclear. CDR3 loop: CASSLFGGQAVKETQYF. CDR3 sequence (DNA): TGTGCCAGCAGTTTATTCGGTGGCCAGGCCGTAAAAGAGACCCAGTACTTC.